Presented here are 27 T cell receptor beta chains from one specimen sequenced in a study of blood T cell repertoires in COVID-19. Sequenced by immunoSEQ multiplex PCR; TCRdb stores in-frame clones only, minus some. The repertoire consists of approximately 350,000 clones, with around 90% occurring once and the leading ten covering more than 0.95%. The sample taken for sequencing was peripheral blood. Receptor source: a man between 40 and 49 years old with acute or convalescent COVID-19.

This sequence joins TRBV29-1 and TRBJ1-1; a possible D gene is TRBD1 (6 bases). CDR1 and CDR2 (germline): SQVTM, ANQGSEA. Between the trimmed V and J ends, which lost 3 bases and 0 bases, there was a span of 11 bases. The CDR3 extends over 14 amino acids. This CDR3 reads CSVDDRSMNTEAFF. The CDR3 DNA reads TGCAGCGTTGATGACAGGTCCATGAACACTGAAGCTTTCTTT.

This sequence joins TRBV6-1 and TRBJ1-5; 10 bases map to TRBD1. The CDR3 spans 15 residues. After removal of 1 base from V and 4 bases from J, the junction contained 1 base not matched to a gene. Germline assignment: CDR1 MNHNS and CDR2 SASEGT. The CDR3 bases are TGTGCCAGCAGTGAAGGACAGGGGGCAAATCAGCCCCAGCATTTT. Encoded protein: CASSEGQGANQPQHF.

In this sample, this clone turned up once. The V gene is TRBV28, the J gene TRBJ2-1, with a weak D call TRBD2 (7 bases). Trimming pared 10 bases from V and 0 bases from J, leaving 13 bases between. Germline CDR1 reads MDHEN; CDR2 reads SYDVKM. This CDR3 has 14 residues. In DNA, the CDR3 is TGTGCCACTTTCGGGGGGCCCTCCTACAATGAGCAGTTCTTC. As protein: CATFGGPSYNEQFF. The full variable domain, completed using reference TRBV28 and TRBJ2-1, is DVKVTQSSRYLVKRTGEKVFLECVQDMDHENMFWYRQDPGLGLRLIYFSYDVKMKEKGDIPEGYSVSREKKERFSLILESASTNQTSMYLCATFGGPSYNEQFFGPGTRLTVL.

The chain couples TRBV27 to TRBJ1-5, with D maybe TRBD1 (6 bases). Trimming took off 2 bases at V and 4 bases at J, with 15 bases between the two ends. The CDR3 is 16 residues long. Germline CDR1 MNHEY, CDR2 SMNVEV (reference sequence). CDR3 loop: CASSLMGAAVNQPQHF. As DNA, the CDR3 is TGTGCCAGCAGTTTAATGGGGGCAGCAGTTAATCAGCCCCAGCATTTT.

A word on this clone: The same CDR3 arises from other DNA sequences in this sample as well. The chain carries TRBV6-5 and TRBJ2-7; 9 nucleotides agree with TRBD1. CDR1 is MNHEY and CDR2 is SVGAGI in the germline V gene. The V segment lost 6 bases and the J segment 2 bases; nucleotides outside the gene matches: 5. This CDR3 is 14 amino acids long. The chain's CDR3 is CASSWDRETYEQYF. The CDR3 DNA sequence: TGTGCCAGCAGCTGGGACAGGGAAACCTACGAGCAGTACTTC.

The sample holds one count of this clone. CDR3: CASSRRRDRGQETQYF. CDR3 coding DNA: TGTGCCAGCAGCCGAAGAAGGGACAGGGGACAAGAGACCCAGTACTTC. This sequence joins TRBV14 and TRBJ2-5; TRBD1 aligns across 10 bases. The trim removed 4 bases at V and 2 bases at J, leaving 7 bases unmatched. This CDR3 has 16 amino acids. Per the germline V gene, CDR1 is SGHDN and CDR2 is FVKESK.

This clone was seen once. The rearrangement joins TRBV24-1 to TRBJ1-2; D is perhaps TRBD1 (5 bases). The CDR3 is 15 amino acids. Trimming left V 4 bases short and J 7 bases short, with 18 bases between. CDR1 is KGHDR, CDR2 SFDVKD, per germline. CDR3 residues: CATSDPQGTFSGYTF. The DNA for the CDR3 is TGTGCCACCAGTGACCCCCAGGGTACCTTTAGTGGCTACACCTTC.

The chain recombines TRBV3-1 (or the pseudogene TRBV3-2) with TRBJ2-7; TRBD2 is a possible D gene (7 bases). Deletions cut 1 base from V and 4 bases from J, with 14 bases between. This CDR3 region has 15 residues. Germline assignment: CDR1 LGHDT and CDR2 YNNKEL (reference sequence). The CDR3 loop is CASSQVSGEGYEQYF. CDR3 DNA: TGTGCCAGCAGCCAAGTTTCAGGGGAGGGTTACGAGCAGTACTTC.

The V call is TRBV30, the J call TRBJ2-7; TRBD2 aligns across 13 bases. The ends lost 2 bases at V and 4 bases at J; junction bases unmatched: 14. The CDR3 loop spans 18 amino acids. The germline V gene has CDR1 GTSNPN and CDR2 SVGIG (reference sequence). The CDR3 coding sequence is TGTGCCTGGAGTCGACCCCAGTTGACTAGCGGGGGGCAATACGAGCAGTACTTC. Amino acids: CAWSRPQLTSGGQYEQYF.

The chain has TRBV15 and TRBJ1-2, with TRBD1 identical over 9 bases. Per the germline V gene, CDR1 is LNHNV and CDR2 is YYDKDF (reference sequence). The CDR3 has 15 residues. V shed 3 bases, J shed 4 bases, and the junction held 6 bases outside the gene matches. The CDR3 loop is CATSRGGTGSYGYTF. CDR3 coding DNA: TGTGCCACCAGCAGGGGTGGGACAGGGAGCTATGGCTACACCTTC. Using reference TRBV15 and TRBJ1-2 for the parts outside the CDR3, the full variable domain is DAMVIQNPRYQVTQFGKPVTLSCSQTLNHNVMYWYQQKSSQAPKLLFHYYDKDFNNEADTPDNFQSRRPNTSFCFLDIRSPGLGDTAMYLCATSRGGTGSYGYTFGSGTRLTVV.

V gene TRBV6-5 combines with J gene TRBJ2-7, with TRBD1 matching over 10 bases. J gave up 6 bases and V 4 bases, and 9 bases lay outside the gene matches. The germline V gene encodes CDR1 MNHEY and CDR2 SVGAGI. The CDR3 has 15 residues. The CDR3 coding sequence is TGTGCCAGCAGTTTACCGGGACAGGGGTTAGCCGAGCAGTACTTC. This encodes CASSLPGQGLAEQYF.

The genes are TRBV7-2 and TRBJ2-1, with 7 bases matching TRBD2. The V gene's germline CDR1 is SGHTA and CDR2 FQGNSA. The V and J ends lost 4 bases and 1 base, in that order; junction bases with no gene match: 7. The CDR3 sequence is 16 residues long. The CDR3 bases are TGTGCCAGCAGCTCAAAACGGGGAGGGTCCTACAATGAGCAGTTCTTC. Amino acids: CASSSKRGGSYNEQFF. Full variable domain (remainder filled in from reference TRBV7-2 and TRBJ2-1): GAGVSQSPSNKVTEKGKDVELRCDPISGHTALYWYRQSLGQGLEFLIYFQGNSAPDKSGLPSDRFSAERTGGSVSTLTIQRTQQEDSAVYLCASSSKRGGSYNEQFFGPGTRLTVL.

About this clone itself: The same CDR3 is also encoded by other DNA sequences in this sample. V and J are TRBV11-2 and TRBJ2-7; the D is unclear. Deletions cut 4 bases from V and 3 bases from J, with 4 bases between. The length of the CDR3 is 11 residues. The germline gives CDR1 SGHAT, CDR2 FQNNGV. The CDR3 coding sequence is TGTGCCAGCAGCTCTAGCTACGAGCAGTACTTC. Translated: CASSSSYEQYF.

The rearrangement links TRBV5-1 to TRBJ1-2; maybe TRBD1 (5 bases). The CDR3 extends over 14 amino acids. Trimming removed 4 bases from V and 4 bases from J, with 14 bases in between. The germline V gene has CDR1 SGHRS and CDR2 YFSETQ. The CDR3 sequence: CASSGALGSYGYTF. The CDR3, as DNA: TGCGCCAGCAGCGGGGCCTTGGGATCCTATGGCTACACCTTC. The full variable domain, its missing parts supplied by reference TRBV5-1 and TRBJ1-2, is KAGVTQTPRYLIKTRGQQVTLSCSPISGHRSVSWYQQTPGQGLQFLFEYFSETQRNKGNFPGRFSGRQFSNSRSEMNVSTLELGDSALYLCASSGALGSYGYTFGSGTRLTVV.

The V call is TRBV7-9, the J call TRBJ2-3; no clear D gene. Germline CDR1 is SEHNR and CDR2 is FQNEAQ (reference sequence). Deletions cut 10 bases from V and 0 bases from J, with 17 bases between. The CDR3 sequence is 15 residues long. The CDR3 sequence is CATPSMAVSTDTQYF. The CDR3 DNA is TGTGCCACCCCTTCTATGGCGGTGAGCACAGATACGCAGTATTTT.

The chain links TRBV20-1 to TRBJ1-4, with D hard to call. Germline V gene lookup returns CDR1 DFQATT and CDR2 SNEGSKA (reference sequence). This CDR3 is 10 amino acids long. V was pared by 5 bases and J by 13 bases, with 11 bases between. This CDR3 reads CSAGTSPLFF. CDR3 nucleotides: TGCAGTGCTGGAACTAGTCCACTGTTTTTT.

This clone has just one count. This rearrangement joins TRBV30 to TRBJ2-3, with TRBD2 matching over 9 bases. This CDR3 has 16 amino acids. Germline V gene lookup returns CDR1 GTSNPN and CDR2 SVGIG (reference sequence). Trimming cost V 4 bases and J 2 bases; bases outside gene matches: 10. CDR3 amino acids: CAWTLGASGTTDTQYF. The CDR3 DNA is TGTGCCTGGACACTAGGGGCTAGCGGGACCACAGATACGCAGTATTTT.

The V gene is TRBV5-6, the J gene TRBJ2-5; D may be TRBD1 (5 bases). V was clipped by 4 bases and J by 2 bases, with 18 bases between them. The CDR3 has 16 amino acids. Germline V CDR1 and CDR2: SGHDT, YYEEEE. The CDR3 DNA sequence: TGTGCCAGCAGCCATCGGCTGTCAGGGTCACAAGAGACCCAGTACTTC. Translating gives CASSHRLSGSQETQYF.

The CDR3 sequence is CASSPSGTGTDQPQHF. CDR3 bases: TGTGCCAGCAGTCCTTCCGGGACAGGGACTGATCAGCCCCAGCATTTT. The chain combines TRBV28 with TRBJ1-5; TRBD1 aligns across 9 bases. Germline V gene sequence: CDR1 MDHEN, CDR2 SYDVKM. The CDR3 contains 16 residues. The ends lost 5 bases at V and 5 bases at J; junction bases unmatched: 10.

The chain employs TRBV7-3 and TRBJ2-1; 7 bases are a match to TRBD2. Per germline, CDR1 SGHTA and CDR2 FQGTGA. The CDR3 totals 14 residues. After removal of 5 bases from V and 15 bases from J, the junction contained 16 bases not matched to a gene. CDR3 residues: CASSPSQESGIRFF. For the CDR3, the DNA is TGTGCCAGCAGCCCTTCTCAGGAAAGCGGGATTCGGTTCTTC.

V is TRBV5-1 and J is TRBJ1-1; D is perhaps TRBD1 (5 bases). Germline CDR1 and CDR2: SGHRS and YFSETQ. The CDR3 length is 13 residues. The ends were cut back, 4 bases at V and 7 bases at J, with 14 bases in the middle. CDR3 in amino acids: CASSGNRLGEAFF. In DNA, the CDR3 is TGCGCCAGCAGCGGGAACAGGTTAGGTGAAGCTTTCTTT.

The chain combines TRBV7-8 with TRBJ1-1; D unresolved. There are 15 residues in the CDR3. V was shortened by 3 bases and J by 6 bases, with 17 bases between the two germline ends. Germline-derived CDR1 and CDR2 are SGHVS and FQNEAQ. The CDR3 loop is CASSFITGKTAEAFF. The CDR3 region has the DNA TGTGCCAGCAGCTTCATTACGGGAAAGACGGCTGAAGCTTTCTTT.

A single count supports this clone. The gene calls are TRBV6-4 and TRBJ2-1, with D possibly matching TRBD2 (6 bases). This CDR3 spans 14 amino acids. The germline V gene encodes CDR1 MRHNA and CDR2 SNTAGT. Trimming removed 7 bases at V and 1 base at J, with 11 bases between. The CDR3 region has the DNA TGTGCCAGCAAACGGGACTCATCCTACAATGAGCAGTTCTTC. This translates into CASKRDSSYNEQFF.

The chain links TRBV2 to TRBJ1-6; 9 bases map to TRBD1. After removal of 7 bases from V and 7 bases from J, the junction contained 8 bases not matched to a gene. Germline CDR1 and CDR2: SNHLY and FYNNEI. The CDR3 has 15 amino acids. In DNA, the CDR3 is TGTGCCAGCATACGGGGGGACAGGGCCAATTCACCCCTCCACTTT. Protein: CASIRGDRANSPLHF.

The chain recombines TRBV9 with TRBJ2-7; 8 bases are shared with TRBD1. Germline V gene sequence: CDR1 SGDLS, CDR2 YYNGEE. Trimming at V came to 2 bases and at J to 5 bases, leaving 9 bases not matched to a gene. The CDR3 is made up of 15 amino acids. CDR3 coding DNA: TGTGCCAGCAGCGTGCGAGGACAGGGCGGCGACGAGCAGTACTTC. Protein product: CASSVRGQGGDEQYF.

Here the CDR3 reads CASRAGTGGYEQYF. The CDR3 DNA sequence: TGTGCCAGCAGGGCAGGGACAGGGGGCTACGAGCAGTACTTC. V is TRBV7-9 and J is TRBJ2-7, with TRBD1 identical over 11 bases. The CDR3 spans 14 residues. CDR1 and CDR2 (germline): SEHNR, FQNEAQ (reference sequence). Trimming at V came to 6 bases and at J to 3 bases, leaving 4 bases not matched to a gene.

The rearrangement joins TRBV11-3 to TRBJ2-1; possibly TRBD2 for D (5 bases). Germline lookup yields CDR1 SGHNT and CDR2 YENEEA. The germline V and J ends were trimmed by 5 bases and 0 bases, with 11 bases remaining between them. This CDR3 comprises 15 residues. In nucleotides, the CDR3 is TGTGCCAGCAGCCGCACTGGGAGCTCCTACAATGAGCAGTTCTTC. Protein product: CASSRTGSSYNEQFF.